This T cell receptor beta chain was captured in a study of blood T cell repertoires in COVID-19. Repertoires were generated with immunoSEQ multiplex PCR, while TCRdb's copy carries only in-frame clones and drops some. Among around 150,000 clones listed, approximately 90% were seen once. Seattle researchers signed up patients amid active infection and tracked them longitudinally. This clone was found once. CDR1 is SGHTA and CDR2 is FQGNSA in the germline V gene. J lost 4 bases, V lost 5 bases, and 9 bases had no gene match. The length of the CDR3 is 15 residues. The V call is TRBV7-2, the J call TRBJ1-1; TRBD1 matches 8 bases. The sequence derives from a woman between 65 and 79 years old with COVID-19, enrolled during active disease. The sample comprised peripheral blood. The CDR3, as DNA: TGTGCCAGCAGCGAAGGACAGGGCTGGGGCACTGAAGCTTTCTTT. It yields the protein CASSEGQGWGTEAFF.